The sequence of this T cell receptor (beta chain) was determined in a study of shared clonotypes between healthy human individuals. Study background: A few men and a couple of women, aged 18 to 49, were donors. Study results and caveats: For sorted subsets, rarefaction showed incomplete sequencing despite large depth.

Regarding this clone: The antigen is undetermined.

Positive CCR7 selection of CD45RO-negative cells yielded the naive CD8 cells, and terminally differentiated effector memory CD45RA+ cells were excluded. The authors distributed each subset's genomic DNA evenly over several immunoSEQ plates. Only in-frame clones appear in the TCRdb table, and some are missing; sequencing was by immunoSEQ multiplex PCR. The profile shows a few million clones, roughly 93% of them singletons. V lost 3 bases and J lost 6, with 18 bases in between. Germline V gives CDR1 SNHLY, CDR2 FYNNEI. The CDR3 loop spans 15 amino acids. The V call is TRBV2, the J call TRBJ2-7; weak D call: TRBD2 (7 bases). The source material was naive CD8+ T cells from PBMCs. The TCR comes from a man aged 18 to 30 in good health. Some clones in this sample may be carry-over from other donors' samples. CDR3 bases: TGTGCCAGCAGTGAGGGGGCGGGAGCTCCGACCGAGCAGTACTTC. It translates to CASSEGAGAPTEQYF. Based on the CDR3 plus reference TRBV2 and TRBJ2-7, the full variable domain is EPEVTQTPSHQVTQMGQEVILRCVPISNHLYFYWYRQILGQKVEFLVSFYNNEISEKSEIFDDQFSVERPDGSNFTLKIRSTKLEDSAMYFCASSEGAGAPTEQYFGPGTRLTVT.